The 27 T cell receptor beta chains given below trace back to one sample, sequenced in a study of T cell repertoires in cytomegalovirus infection. MiXCR was run by TCRdb on the reads, yielding one entry per CDR3 protein. In the table there are some 450,000 distinct CDR3 sequences, under 40% of which are singletons. Source material: PBMCs. All receptors come from a human donor in good health (CMV status not recorded). Some clones in this sample may be carry-over from other donors' samples.

This clonotype has ten or more counts. This rearrangement joins TRBV18 to TRBJ1-5; the D gene is possibly TRBD1 (5 bases). Trimming left V 8 bases short and J 0 bases short, with 17 bases between. Looked up from germline, CDR1 is KGHSH and CDR2 is LQKENI. CDR3 length equals 16 residues. The CDR3 nucleotides read TGTGCCAGCAGCCCCCCCGGGACGGGTAGCAATCAGCCCCAGCATTTT. Protein product: CASSPPGTGSNQPQHF.

Only one count was recorded for this clonotype. Without the conserved terminal phenylalanine or tryptophan, this CDR3 likely stems from a read error. The DNA is omitted, as the CDR3 cannot be located on it reliably, and the CDR3 follows TCRdb's listing. This chain uses TRBV6-7 with TRBJ1-2; TRBD1 is taken as the D call from the table, unchecked against the DNA. Being an ORF, TRBV6-7 has a function that is uncertain. The CDR3 is 16 amino acids in total, end residues counted. CDR3 region: CASSYAQGAPRNGYTL.

This clonotype was observed a handful of times. The V call is TRBV7-9, the J call TRBJ1-1; 7 nucleotides align to TRBD1. Germline assignment: CDR1 SEHNR and CDR2 FQNEAQ (reference sequence). This CDR3 is built from 16 residues. The V gene end was trimmed by 5 bases and the J gene end by 1 base; junction bases not matched to a gene: 10. CDR3 amino acids: CASSRAEDRRNTEAFF. The CDR3, as DNA: TGTGCCAGCAGCAGGGCCGAGGACAGGAGGAACACTGAAGCTTTCTTT.

The chain recombines TRBV7-2 with TRBJ2-3; TRBD2 matches at 8 bases. The CDR3 covers 14 residues. From germline, CDR1 is SGHTA and CDR2 FQGNSA. The J segment lost 6 bases and the V segment lost 6 bases, leaving 8 bases of the junction unmatched. CDR3 loop: CASRRGGGRDTQYF. The CDR3 DNA is TGTGCCAGCAGAAGGGGCGGGGGGCGGGATACGCAGTATTTT.

This clonotype was detected ten times or more. This chain links TRBV6-2 or TRBV6-3 with TRBJ2-2, with D uncertain. V was pared by 0 bases and J by 0 bases, with 11 bases between. Germline V gene sequence: CDR1 MNHEY, CDR2 SVGEGT. The CDR3 is 17 residues long. This CDR3 is CASSYSKVAANTGELFF. Here the CDR3 DNA reads TGTGCCAGCAGTTACTCGAAGGTAGCAGCGAACACCGGGGAGCTGTTTTTT.

J is TRBJ1-1 and V is TRBV7-9, with unresolved D. Trimming took 3 bases from V and 7 from J, leaving 9 bases between them. This CDR3 region has 12 residues. Per germline, CDR1 SEHNR and CDR2 FQNEAQ (reference sequence). The CDR3 is CASSLAEVEAFF. In nucleotides, the CDR3 is TGTGCCAGCAGCTTGGCGGAGGTTGAAGCTTTCTTT. Filled out from reference TRBV7-9 and TRBJ1-1, the complete variable domain reads DTGVSQNPRHKITKRGQNVTFRCDPISEHNRLYWYRQTLGQGPEFLTYFQNEAQLEKSRLLSDRFSAERPKGSFSTLEIQRTEQGDSAMYLCASSLAEVEAFFGQGTRLTVV.

The CDR3, as DNA: TGTGCCAGCAGCCCATTTGAGGGGGAGCTAGCGGGGGGGCTTCCAGCCAAAAACATTCAGTACTTC. Protein: CASSPFEGELAGGLPAKNIQYF. V usage is TRBV5-5 and J usage is TRBJ2-4; 12 bases align to TRBD2. The CDR3 extends over 22 amino acids. Germline CDR1 and CDR2: SGHKS and YYEKEE (reference sequence). V trimming: 4 bases; J trimming: 0 bases; junction bases outside the gene matches: 20.

As to this clonotype: Mismatch with germline at one junction end may stem from a read error. The J gene is TRBJ2-7, the V gene TRBV27; TRBD2 might be the D (7 bases). Germline CDR1 MNHEY, CDR2 SMNVEV (reference sequence). The CDR3 is made up of 15 amino acids. CDR3 nucleotide sequence: TGTGCCAGCAGTTTACGGTGGGGGGGCGGTTACGAGCGGTACTTC. This gives the protein CASSLRWGGGYERYF.

This clonotype came up a few times. V is TRBV4-3 and J is TRBJ2-7, with 9 bases identical to TRBD1. Looked up from germline, CDR1 is LGHNA and CDR2 is YSLEER. CDR3 size: 15 residues. The V gene end was trimmed by 5 bases and the J gene end by 6 bases; junction bases not matched to a gene: 11. The CDR3, as DNA: TGCGCCAGCAGCACCCACACCGGGACAGGGCTCGAGCAGTACTTC. Encoded protein: CASSTHTGTGLEQYF.

This chain connects TRBV19 to TRBJ2-6; 16 bases align to TRBD2. The trim removed 1 base at V and 0 bases at J, leaving 3 bases unmatched. This CDR3 spans 20 amino acids. Germline CDR1 is LNHDA and CDR2 is SQIVND (reference sequence). CDR3 region: CASSIVGLAGGYSGANVLTF. In DNA, the CDR3 is TGTGCCAGTAGTATAGTGGGACTAGCGGGGGGGTACTCTGGGGCCAACGTCCTGACTTTC.

This clonotype showed up just a few times. The rearrangement uses TRBV6-1 and TRBJ2-7; a weak D match, TRBD2 (6 bases). The germline V gene has CDR1 MNHNS and CDR2 SASEGT. There are 12 residues in the CDR3. V dropped 5 bases and J dropped 6 bases, with 11 bases sitting between them. The CDR3 reads CASSHQGGEQYF. As DNA, the CDR3 is TGTGCCAGCAGTCATCAGGGAGGCGAGCAGTACTTC.

With regard to this clonotype: Being one base from a much bigger clone, this may be a read error. The chain recombines TRBV7-2 with TRBJ1-1; D uncertain. The CDR3 has 16 amino acids. CDR1 and CDR2 from the germline V gene are SGHTA and FQGNSA. Written as DNA, the CDR3 is TGTGCCAGCAACTTAGCACCGACCGCAGCGAACACTGAAGCTTTCTTT. Residues: CASNLAPTAANTEAFF.

The J gene is TRBJ2-3, the V gene TRBV19; 9 bases fit TRBD2. The ends lost 1 base at V and 1 base at J; junction bases unmatched: 6. In germline, CDR1 is LNHDA, CDR2 SQIVND (reference sequence). The CDR3 extends over 17 amino acids. The CDR3 here is CASSIVLAGERTDTQYF. The CDR3 DNA is TGTGCCAGTAGTATAGTATTAGCGGGGGAACGCACAGATACGCAGTATTTT.

This clonotype has a handful of counts. The rearrangement joins TRBV19 to TRBJ1-1; D gene uncertain. Germline V CDR1 and CDR2: LNHDA, SQIVND (reference sequence). This CDR3 comprises 13 residues. V gave up 10 bases and J gave up 2 bases, with 14 bases separating them. CDR3 nucleotides: TGTGCCACCACCCAGAGGGCCAACACTGAAGCTTTCTTT. As protein: CATTQRANTEAFF.

This clonotype was detected many times. V is TRBV12-3 or TRBV12-4 and J is TRBJ2-2; D is possibly TRBD1 or TRBD2 (5 bases each). CDR3 length: 12 amino acids. V lost 7 bases to trimming and J lost 6 bases, with 9 bases between them. This CDR3 reads CASTLGPGELFF. The CDR3 DNA follows: TGTGCCAGCACCCTGGGACCCGGGGAGCTGTTTTTT.

This sequence joins TRBV24-1 and TRBJ1-2; 11 bases map to TRBD1. The length of the CDR3 is 16 residues. Germline-derived CDR1 and CDR2 are KGHDR and SFDVKD. J was trimmed by 7 bases and V by 7 bases; bases with no gene match: 13. CDR3 sequence: CATSHPSGTGGFGYTF. CDR3 sequence (DNA): TGTGCCACCAGCCATCCCTCCGGGACAGGGGGTTTTGGCTACACCTTC.

In this sample, this clonotype turned up many times. The chain carries TRBV25-1 and TRBJ1-2; TRBD1 matches 9 bases. From germline, CDR1 is MGHDK and CDR2 SYGVNS. This CDR3 has 16 residues. The J segment lost 8 bases and the V segment lost 3 bases, leaving 13 bases of the junction unmatched. The chain's CDR3 is CASSDQGGQGAFGYTF. DNA of the CDR3: TGTGCCAGCAGTGACCAGGGGGGACAGGGAGCGTTCGGCTACACCTTC.

In regard to this clonotype: One junction end disagrees with the germline gene, perhaps due to a read error. This rearrangement joins TRBV7-2 to TRBJ2-1; D call uncertain. Germline CDR1 reads SGHTA; CDR2 reads FQGNSA. This CDR3 has 15 amino acids. The CDR3 DNA sequence: TGTGCCAGCAGCTTAGTCCTCCCTTCCTACAATGAGCTGTTCTTT. Translating it yields CASSLVLPSYNELFF.

With respect to this clonotype: It may be a read error: a sequence one base away is much more abundant. The CDR3 region has the DNA TGTGCCAGCAGCCCAATGGGGGCGGGGGAGGGTGGGGCCAACGCCCTGACTTTC. Residues: CASSPMGAGEGGANALTF. The chain couples TRBV11-2 to TRBJ2-6; a weak D match, TRBD2 (7 bases). The CDR3 is 18 residues long. Germline CDR1 SGHAT, CDR2 FQNNGV.

This rearrangement joins TRBV6-5 to TRBJ2-5; TRBD1 agrees at 10 bases. Per the germline V gene, CDR1 is MNHEY and CDR2 is SVGAGI. The CDR3 sequence is 15 residues long. J lost 5 bases, V lost 5 bases, and 8 bases had no gene match. The CDR3: CASSNRDRGAETQYF. CDR3 DNA: TGTGCCAGCAGTAACCGGGACAGGGGAGCGGAGACCCAGTACTTC.

This clonotype was observed once. A read error may be the cause here, since a much bigger clone is one base away. This chain uses TRBV7-2 with TRBJ2-1; D is unresolved. The V end was cut by 5 bases, the J end by 4 bases, with 12 bases between. The CDR3 runs 14 residues. Germline loops: CDR1 SGHTA, CDR2 FQGNSA. The CDR3 DNA reads TGTGCCAGCAGCGACCTCAATCAGTACAATGAGCAGTTCTTC. It translates to CASSDLNQYNEQFF. Looking up the rest from reference TRBV7-2 and TRBJ2-1 gives the full variable domain: GAGVSQSPSNKVTEKGKDVELRCDPISGHTALYWYRQSLGQGLEFLIYFQGNSAPDKSGLPSDRFSAERTGGSVSTLTIQRTQQEDSAVYLCASSDLNQYNEQFFGPGTRLTVL.

The chain is built from TRBV7-2 and TRBJ2-1; TRBD2 is a possible D gene (5 bases). The DNA end is a closer match to TRBJ2-7, so the J assignment may be wrong. CDR3 length: 14 residues. Germline V gene lookup returns CDR1 SGHTA and CDR2 FQGNSA. CDR3 in amino acids: CASSQMGSRDEQYF. DNA of the CDR3: TGTGCCAGCAGCCAAATGGGGAGTAGGGATGAGCAGTACTTC.

This clonotype was observed many times. The chain recombines TRBV7-8 with TRBJ2-1; a possible D gene is TRBD1 (6 bases). Germline lookup yields CDR1 SGHVS and CDR2 FQNEAQ. There are 16 residues in the CDR3. V lost 5 bases, J lost 6 bases, and 20 bases lay in between. The CDR3 DNA sequence: TGTGCCAGCAGCCCCCTTGCGCAGGGGCGCTTCAATGAGCAGTTCTTC. Encoded protein: CASSPLAQGRFNEQFF.

The chain has TRBV7-9 and TRBJ2-7; D is uncertain. V was pared by 1 base and J by 6 bases, with 19 bases between. This CDR3 region has 16 residues. The germline V gene encodes CDR1 SEHNR and CDR2 FQNEAQ (reference sequence). CDR3 nucleotides: TGTGCCAGCAGCTTAGTAGGCAGACGGAACCCCTCCGAGCAGTACTTC. Translating gives CASSLVGRRNPSEQYF.

This clonotype was picked up a small number of times. The chain combines TRBV6-8 with TRBJ2-2, with 9 bases identical to TRBD1. V dropped 8 bases and J dropped 6; count of bases not matched to a gene: 13. Germline lookup yields CDR1 MNHGY and CDR2 SAAAGT. The CDR3 has 16 amino acids. This CDR3 is CASGKTQGAMPGELFF. The CDR3 coding sequence is TGTGCCAGCGGAAAGACACAGGGGGCAATGCCCGGGGAGCTGTTTTTT.

The V call is TRBV7-2, the J call TRBJ1-3, with 7 bases that match TRBD1. Germline assignment: CDR1 SGHTA and CDR2 FQGNSA. This CDR3 spans 14 amino acids. J was trimmed by 4 bases and V by 4 bases; bases with no gene match: 4. CDR3: CASSYRGAGNTIYF. The CDR3, as DNA: TGTGCCAGCAGCTACAGGGGAGCGGGAAACACCATATATTTT.

The chain recombines TRBV11-2 with TRBJ2-7; the D gene is possibly TRBD1 (7 bases). CDR3 length: 15 residues. CDR1 SGHAT and CDR2 FQNNGV come from the germline V gene. Deletions cut 1 base from V and 3 bases from J, with 13 bases between. In nucleotides, the CDR3 is TGTGCCAGCAGCTTAGTGGAGGGGGCAGTCTACGAGCAGTACTTC. The encoded protein is CASSLVEGAVYEQYF.